The 29 T cell receptor beta chains reported below all come from one sample, sequenced in a study of T cell responses to AZD1222 COVID-19 vaccine. This table comes from immunoSEQ multiplex PCR, and its TCRdb copy is limited to in-frame clones, with some not included. The sample lists just under 55,000 clones, 87% occurring once. This sample comprised peripheral blood, obtained on day 0 of AZD1222 vaccination. The receptors originated from an adult in good health.

This chain connects TRBV29-1 to TRBJ2-7, with D possibly matching TRBD2 (5 bases). Between the trimmed V and J ends, which lost 7 bases and 7 bases, there was a span of 17 bases. The CDR3 is 12 amino acids. From germline, CDR1 is SQVTM and CDR2 ANQGSEA. Here the CDR3 DNA reads TGCAGCGCCGGGGTCCCCCCGGGGGAGCAGTACTTC. Translation: CSAGVPPGEQYF.

The chain joins TRBV11-2 to TRBJ2-5; 7 bases align to TRBD2. The CDR3 is 15 amino acids. Germline assignment: CDR1 SGHAT and CDR2 FQNNGV. With 3 bases clipped from V and 2 bases from J, the junction kept 6 bases outside the gene matches. Written as DNA, the CDR3 is TGTGCCAGCAGCTTCGACGGGGGGATACAAGAGACCCAGTACTTC. Protein sequence: CASSFDGGIQETQYF.

The rearrangement uses TRBV6-2 or TRBV6-3 and TRBJ2-7; TRBD1 agrees at 8 bases. After removal of 5 bases from V and 12 bases from J, the junction contained 6 bases not matched to a gene. Germline loops: CDR1 MNHEY, CDR2 SVGEGT. The CDR3 has 11 amino acids. DNA of the CDR3: TGTGCCAGCAGTCGAGGACAGGGATGGTACTTC. Its translation: CASSRGQGWYF.

This clone was seen a handful of times. The rearrangement joins TRBV7-9 to TRBJ1-1; 10 positions match TRBD1. The CDR3 contains 15 residues. Per the germline V gene, CDR1 is SEHNR and CDR2 is FQNEAQ (reference sequence). After removal of 5 bases from V and 11 bases from J, the junction contained 14 bases not matched to a gene. The CDR3 sequence: CASSAGTGTGESAFF. The CDR3 DNA reads as TGTGCCAGCAGCGCTGGGACCGGGACAGGGGAGTCGGCTTTCTTT.

The chain has TRBV7-2 and TRBJ1-5, with TRBD1 as a possible D gene (6 bases). Germline loops: CDR1 SGHTA, CDR2 FQGNSA. Trimming took 3 bases from V and 3 from J, leaving 12 bases between them. This CDR3 region has 15 residues. As DNA, the CDR3 is TGTGCCAGCAGCTTGGGCTGGGACAACAATCAGCCCCAGCATTTT. It codes for CASSLGWDNNQPQHF.

This clone was recorded once. V and J are TRBV5-6 and TRBJ1-1, with 8 nucleotides matching TRBD1. V dropped 2 bases and J dropped 1; count of bases not matched to a gene: 1. Germline CDR1 is SGHDT and CDR2 is YYEEEE. The CDR3 runs 14 residues. The CDR3 here is CASSFGQGNTEAFF. The CDR3 DNA is TGTGCCAGCAGCTTCGGACAGGGGAACACTGAAGCTTTCTTT.

V is TRBV7-2 and J is TRBJ1-6; 7 bases map to TRBD1. The CDR3 loop spans 14 amino acids. V lost 5 bases and J lost 7; bases outside the gene matches: 5. The germline V gene encodes CDR1 SGHTA and CDR2 FQGNSA. CDR3 sequence reads: CASSPTGRNSPLHF. For the CDR3, the DNA is TGTGCCAGCAGCCCGACAGGGAGAAATTCACCCCTCCACTTT.

This chain connects TRBV9 to TRBJ2-7; 12 bases agree with TRBD2. V trimming: 0 bases; J trimming: 3 bases; junction bases outside the gene matches: 13. The length of the CDR3 is 19 residues. Germline CDR1 is SGDLS and CDR2 is YYNGEE. CDR3 nucleotides: TGTGCCAGCAGCGTAGCCCCGGCTAGCGGGGGGGCTGGACTCTACGAGCAGTACTTC. This gives the protein CASSVAPASGGAGLYEQYF.

V usage is TRBV3-1 (or the pseudogene TRBV3-2) and J usage is TRBJ2-2; TRBD2 matches 7 bases. Germline V gene lookup returns CDR1 LGHDT and CDR2 YNNKEL (reference sequence). J lost 5 bases, V lost 0 bases, and 15 bases had no gene match. The CDR3 totals 19 residues. This CDR3 reads CASSQDFAVGLAATGELFF. The CDR3 region has the DNA TGTGCCAGCAGCCAAGATTTTGCGGTCGGGCTAGCGGCGACCGGGGAGCTGTTTTTT.

The rearrangement joins TRBV3-1 (or the pseudogene TRBV3-2) to TRBJ1-2; 7 bases match TRBD1. Germline assignment: CDR1 LGHDT and CDR2 YNNKEL (reference sequence). The V gene end was trimmed by 4 bases and the J gene end by 7 bases; junction bases not matched to a gene: 12. The CDR3 contains 15 residues. The CDR3 protein is CASSLGTAGVSGYTF. Written as DNA, the CDR3 is TGTGCCAGCAGCCTAGGGACAGCGGGTGTAAGTGGCTACACCTTC.

The genes are TRBV7-8 and TRBJ2-5; D possibly corresponds to TRBD2 (5 bases). V was clipped by 5 bases and J by 5 bases, with 15 bases between them. The CDR3 is made up of 14 amino acids. In germline, CDR1 is SGHVS, CDR2 FQNEAQ. The CDR3 nucleotides read TGTGCCAGCAGCCCCTGGACTCTGGGGGAGACCCAGTACTTC. Protein product: CASSPWTLGETQYF.

This chain uses TRBV7-2 with TRBJ2-7, with 16 bases matching TRBD2. The CDR3 contains 16 residues. The junction had 3 bases not matched to a gene; V was cut back by 5 bases and J by 2 bases. CDR1 and CDR2 (germline): SGHTA, FQGNSA. The CDR3 loop reads CASSPGTSGGAYEQYF. The CDR3 region has the DNA TGTGCCAGCAGCCCAGGGACTAGCGGGGGGGCCTACGAGCAGTACTTC.

This sequence joins TRBV6-1 and TRBJ2-3; weak D call: TRBD2 (5 bases). Germline CDR1 MNHNS, CDR2 SASEGT. The CDR3 totals 14 residues. V lost 3 bases to trimming and J lost 9 bases, with 16 bases between them. CDR3 in amino acids: CASSDSWGEGTQYF. The CDR3 DNA is TGTGCCAGCAGTGATTCTTGGGGAGAGGGAACGCAGTATTTT.

This rearrangement joins TRBV7-2 to TRBJ2-3; D perhaps matches TRBD1 (5 bases). Germline CDR1 SGHTA, CDR2 FQGNSA. This CDR3 has 17 residues. Trimming left V 1 base short and J 3 bases short, with 17 bases between. This chain's CDR3 is CASSLGPRVVGTDTQYF. CDR3 nucleotides: TGTGCCAGCAGCTTAGGTCCCAGGGTGGTAGGGACAGATACGCAGTATTTT.

This rearrangement joins TRBV3-1 (or the pseudogene TRBV3-2) to TRBJ1-2, with 9 bases lining up with TRBD1. Losses at the gene ends were 5 bases for V and 5 bases for J; bases not matched to a gene: 6. This CDR3 has 14 residues. The germline CDR1 and CDR2 sequences are LGHDT and YNNKEL (reference sequence). CDR3 DNA sequence: TGTGCCAGCAGCGGTAGGACAGGGGAGTATGGCTACACCTTC. Protein: CASSGRTGEYGYTF.

This clone was picked up one time. This rearrangement joins TRBV24-1 to TRBJ2-5; 10 positions match TRBD2. The V gene's germline CDR1 is KGHDR and CDR2 SFDVKD. V lost 3 bases, J lost 4 bases, and 4 bases stayed unmatched. This CDR3 has 15 amino acids. In DNA, the CDR3 is TGTGCCACCAGTGATACCCTAGCGGGGGCAGAGACCCAGTACTTC. Its protein product is CATSDTLAGAETQYF.

The chain employs TRBV5-6 and TRBJ1-1; D gene unclear. Germline CDR1 SGHDT, CDR2 YYEEEE. The CDR3 has 12 amino acids. Trimming took off 4 bases at V and 8 bases at J, with 12 bases between the two ends. The CDR3 region is CASSPLGQEAFF. The CDR3 bases are TGTGCCAGCAGCCCCCTCGGGCAGGAAGCTTTCTTT.

The J gene is TRBJ2-3, the V gene TRBV11-2, with D uncertain. CDR1 is SGHAT and CDR2 is FQNNGV in the germline V gene. Trimming took 3 bases from V and 5 from J, leaving 9 bases between them. The CDR3 sequence is 13 residues long. CDR3 loop: CASSFEVGDTQYF. CDR3 in DNA: TGTGCCAGCAGCTTCGAGGTGGGAGATACGCAGTATTTT.

This rearrangement joins TRBV6-5 to TRBJ1-2; D unresolved. Germline loops: CDR1 MNHEY, CDR2 SVGAGI. V shed 4 bases and J shed 2 bases, with 14 bases lying between them. The CDR3 is 15 amino acids. The CDR3 sequence is CASSSPPDGNYGYTF. The DNA for the CDR3 is TGTGCCAGCAGTTCCCCGCCTGACGGAAACTATGGCTACACCTTC.

This clone was seen a single time. V is TRBV20-1 and J is TRBJ2-1; D may be TRBD2 (5 bases). Germline-derived CDR1 and CDR2 are DFQATT and SNEGSKA (reference sequence). Trimming removed 3 bases from V and 9 bases from J, with 6 bases in between. This CDR3 has 10 residues. The CDR3 coding sequence is TGCAGTGCTAGTGGGAGTGAGCAGTTCTTC. Its translation: CSASGSEQFF.

The gene calls are TRBV27 and TRBJ2-5; D is possibly TRBD2 (6 bases). Trimming took 5 bases from V and 9 from J, leaving 19 bases between them. The V gene's germline CDR1 is MNHEY and CDR2 SMNVEV (reference sequence). The CDR3 is 14 residues long. The CDR3 loop reads CASSALGGAEAQYF. The CDR3 coding sequence is TGTGCCAGCAGTGCCTTAGGCGGGGCTGAGGCCCAGTACTTC.

J is TRBJ2-2 and V is TRBV19; D is perhaps TRBD1 (5 bases). The germline gives CDR1 LNHDA, CDR2 SQIVND (reference sequence). This CDR3 contains 14 residues. Trimming removed 3 bases from V and 6 bases from J, with 11 bases in between. The CDR3 region has the DNA TGTGCCAGTAGTATCGTAGGGGTCGCCGGGGAGCTGTTTTTT. Its translation: CASSIVGVAGELFF.

V usage is TRBV6-1 and J usage is TRBJ2-3, with TRBD2 identical over 8 bases. Germline V gene sequence: CDR1 MNHNS, CDR2 SASEGT. With V trimmed by 2 bases and J by 6 bases, 10 bases remained unmatched. The CDR3 has 16 amino acids. The CDR3, as DNA: TGTGCCAGCAGTGAATTGGCGGGGGGAAAGGCGGATACGCAGTATTTT. Its translation: CASSELAGGKADTQYF.

The chain has TRBV19 and TRBJ1-2; possibly TRBD1 for D (6 bases). The CDR3 loop spans 14 amino acids. V shed 7 bases and J shed 5 bases, with 17 bases lying between them. Germline assignment: CDR1 LNHDA and CDR2 SQIVND (reference sequence). The CDR3: CASIEQGGGYGYTF. The CDR3 DNA follows: TGTGCCAGTATCGAACAGGGAGGAGGGTATGGCTACACCTTC.

This clone appeared once. The chain recombines TRBV19 with TRBJ1-6, with 7 nucleotides matching TRBD1. The CDR3 has 16 amino acids. The ends lost 4 bases at V and 2 bases at J; junction bases unmatched: 5. Germline loops: CDR1 LNHDA, CDR2 SQIVND (reference sequence). The CDR3 coding sequence is TGTGCCAGTAGTACGAACAGGGGACCCTATAATTCACCCCTCCACTTT. Translation: CASSTNRGPYNSPLHF.

The chain is built from TRBV10-3 and TRBJ2-7, with a weak D call TRBD1 (6 bases). Trimming left V 4 bases short and J 5 bases short, with 9 bases between. The CDR3 is 12 amino acids. Germline values: CDR1 ENHRY, CDR2 SYGVKD. CDR3: CAISAGDHEQYF. For the CDR3, the DNA is TGTGCCATCAGTGCAGGGGACCACGAGCAGTACTTC.

This clone has a handful of counts. This rearrangement joins TRBV6-5 to TRBJ1-1; D not resolved. Trimming removed 2 bases from V and 10 bases from J, with 20 bases in between. There are 15 residues in the CDR3. Germline V gives CDR1 MNHEY, CDR2 SVGAGI. CDR3 in DNA: TGTGCCAGCAGTTACGGGCAGGAGTCCGCTGTGGGAGCTTTCTTT. It encodes CASSYGQESAVGAFF.

This chain uses TRBV20-1 with TRBJ2-2; no clear D. V lost 1 base and J 5 bases, leaving 2 bases between the germline ends. Germline CDR1 and CDR2: DFQATT and SNEGSKA (reference sequence). The CDR3 totals 11 residues. CDR3 region: CSARVTGELFF. In DNA form, the CDR3 reads TGCAGTGCTAGAGTAACCGGGGAGCTGTTTTTT.

The DNA for the CDR3 is TGTGCCAGCAGCTTGGTCGTCGGGGGGGGCTACAATGAGCAGTTCTTC. It encodes CASSLVVGGGYNEQFF. This chain joins TRBV5-8 and TRBJ2-1; the match to TRBD2 covers 8 bases. CDR3 size: 16 residues. Trimming removed 0 bases from V and 3 bases from J; junction bases left unmatched: 5. Per germline, CDR1 SGHTS and CDR2 YDEGEE.